The clone carrying this T cell receptor beta chain was picked up one time. The record originates from a study of blood T cell repertoires in COVID-19. On the study more broadly: The cDNA or gDNA used as material had been derived from T cells, B-cell-depleted T cells, or PBMCs.

The CDR3 length is 14 residues. V was clipped by 8 bases and J by 0 bases; unmatched bases: 5. Looked up from germline, CDR1 is LNHDA and CDR2 is SQIVND (reference sequence). Under the authors' procedure: Reference gene primer amplification gave nucleated cell count estimates. Libraries were prepared by immunoSEQ multiplex PCR; TCRdb keeps only in-frame clonotypes and omits some of them. V, J and clone size were drawn from that table, and D and trimming were deduced from the DNA. This sample carries tens of thousands of clones, roughly nine tenths of them seen once, and the ten largest clones take 6.5% to 9.5%.

This sequence originates from a human donor in a cohort sampled during active COVID-19. The sample was peripheral blood. V is TRBV19 and J is TRBJ2-7; 9 nucleotides line up with TRBD1. CDR3 in DNA: TGTGCCAGTCGCCTGACAGGGGGCTCCTACGAGCAGTACTTC. It translates to CASRLTGGSYEQYF.